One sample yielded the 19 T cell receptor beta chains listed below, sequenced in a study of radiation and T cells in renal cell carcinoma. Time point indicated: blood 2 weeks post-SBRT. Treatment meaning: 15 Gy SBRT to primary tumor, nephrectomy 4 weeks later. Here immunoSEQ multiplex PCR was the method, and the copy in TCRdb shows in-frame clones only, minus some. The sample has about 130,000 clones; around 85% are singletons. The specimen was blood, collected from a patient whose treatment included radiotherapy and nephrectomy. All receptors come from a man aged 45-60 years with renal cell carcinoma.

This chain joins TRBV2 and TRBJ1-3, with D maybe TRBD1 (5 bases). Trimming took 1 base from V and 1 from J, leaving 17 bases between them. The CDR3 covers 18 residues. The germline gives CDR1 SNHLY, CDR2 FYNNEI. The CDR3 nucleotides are TGTGCCAGCAGTGAAGAGACAGCTCTCCTCGCGTCTGGAAACACCATATATTTT. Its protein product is CASSEETALLASGNTIYF.

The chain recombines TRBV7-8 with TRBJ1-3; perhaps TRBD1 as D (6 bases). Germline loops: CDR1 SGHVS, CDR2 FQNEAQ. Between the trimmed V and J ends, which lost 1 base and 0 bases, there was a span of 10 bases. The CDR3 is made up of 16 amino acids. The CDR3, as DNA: TGTGCCAGCAGCTTAGGAGGCAGGGGCTCTGGAAACACCATATATTTT. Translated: CASSLGGRGSGNTIYF.

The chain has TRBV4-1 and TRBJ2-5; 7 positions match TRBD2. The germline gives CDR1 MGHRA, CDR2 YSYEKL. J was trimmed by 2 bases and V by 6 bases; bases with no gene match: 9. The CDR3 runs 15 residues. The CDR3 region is CASSSAREVQETQYF. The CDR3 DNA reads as TGCGCCAGCAGTTCAGCTCGGGAGGTGCAAGAGACCCAGTACTTC.

The CDR3 DNA is TGCAGCGTTGGAGGGGGGACGGAGCAGTACTTC. Translating gives CSVGGGTEQYF. The V and J genes are TRBV29-1 and TRBJ2-7; perhaps D is TRBD1 or TRBD2 (6 bases each). The CDR3 has 11 residues. Per germline, CDR1 SQVTM and CDR2 ANQGSEA. Deletions cut 4 bases from V and 7 bases from J, with 11 bases between.

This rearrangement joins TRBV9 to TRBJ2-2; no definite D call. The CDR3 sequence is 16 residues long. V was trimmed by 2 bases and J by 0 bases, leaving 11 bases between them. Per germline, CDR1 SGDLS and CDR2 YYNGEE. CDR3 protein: CASSVSELTNTGELFF. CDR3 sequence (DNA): TGTGCCAGCAGCGTGAGTGAATTGACGAACACCGGGGAGCTGTTTTTT.

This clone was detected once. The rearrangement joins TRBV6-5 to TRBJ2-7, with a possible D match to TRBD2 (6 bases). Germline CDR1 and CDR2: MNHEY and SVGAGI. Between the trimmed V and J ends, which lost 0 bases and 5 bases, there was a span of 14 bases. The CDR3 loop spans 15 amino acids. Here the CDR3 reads CASSYSLGGPHEQYF. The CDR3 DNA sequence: TGTGCCAGCAGTTACTCGCTCGGAGGGCCACACGAGCAGTACTTC.

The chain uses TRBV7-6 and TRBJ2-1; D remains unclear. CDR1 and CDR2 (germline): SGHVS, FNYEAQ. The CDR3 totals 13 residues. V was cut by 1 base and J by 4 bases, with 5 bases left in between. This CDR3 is CASSLGEYNEQFF. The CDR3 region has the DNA TGTGCCAGCAGCTTAGGGGAATACAATGAGCAGTTCTTC.

The CDR3 DNA reads TGTGCCAGCAGCTTTCGCTACGGGGGGCAAGAGACCCAGTACTTC. This sequence encodes CASSFRYGGQETQYF. This rearrangement joins TRBV11-1 to TRBJ2-5; 7 positions agree with TRBD2. Germline lookup yields CDR1 SGHAT and CDR2 FQDESV (reference sequence). Trimming took 3 bases from V and 2 from J; bases not matched to a gene: 6. The CDR3 runs to 15 residues.

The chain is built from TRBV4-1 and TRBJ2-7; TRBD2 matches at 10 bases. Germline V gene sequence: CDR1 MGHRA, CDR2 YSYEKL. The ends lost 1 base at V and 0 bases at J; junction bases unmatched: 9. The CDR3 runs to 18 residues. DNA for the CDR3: TGCGCCAGCAGCCAAGTCCTCGGACTAGCGGTCAGCTCCTACGAGCAGTACTTC. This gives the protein CASSQVLGLAVSSYEQYF.

The CDR3 bases are TGTGCCTGGAGTGTTGGCCAGGGGGTGGAGACCCAGTACTTC. Translating it yields CAWSVGQGVETQYF. The gene calls are TRBV30 and TRBJ2-5; TRBD1 matches 7 bases. The CDR3 spans 14 residues. The ends lost 0 bases at V and 5 bases at J; junction bases unmatched: 6. Per germline, CDR1 GTSNPN and CDR2 SVGIG (reference sequence).

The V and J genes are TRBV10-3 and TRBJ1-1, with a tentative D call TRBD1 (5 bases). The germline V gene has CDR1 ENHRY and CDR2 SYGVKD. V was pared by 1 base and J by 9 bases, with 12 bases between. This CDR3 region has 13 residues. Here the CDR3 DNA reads TGTGCCATCAGTGAGTTAGACAGCGGAAAAGCTTTCTTT. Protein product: CAISELDSGKAFF.

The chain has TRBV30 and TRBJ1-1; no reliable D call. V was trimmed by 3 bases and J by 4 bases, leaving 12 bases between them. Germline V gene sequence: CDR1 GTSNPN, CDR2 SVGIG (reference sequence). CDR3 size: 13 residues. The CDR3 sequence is CAWRNPATTEAFF. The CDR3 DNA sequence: TGTGCCTGGAGAAACCCGGCGACCACTGAAGCTTTCTTT.

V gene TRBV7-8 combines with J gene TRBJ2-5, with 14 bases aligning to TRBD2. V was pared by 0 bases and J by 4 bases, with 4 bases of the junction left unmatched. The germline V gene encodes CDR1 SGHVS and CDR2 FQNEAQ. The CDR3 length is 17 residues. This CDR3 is CASSLAGTSGSLETQYF. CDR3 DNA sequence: TGTGCCAGCAGCTTAGCCGGGACTAGCGGGAGCTTAGAGACCCAGTACTTC.

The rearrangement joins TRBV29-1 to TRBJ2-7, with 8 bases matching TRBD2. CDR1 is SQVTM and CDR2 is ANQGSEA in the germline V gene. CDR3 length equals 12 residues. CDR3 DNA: TGCGCGGGGGGCGGGAGCTCCTACGAGCAGTACTTC. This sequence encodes CAGGGSSYEQYF.

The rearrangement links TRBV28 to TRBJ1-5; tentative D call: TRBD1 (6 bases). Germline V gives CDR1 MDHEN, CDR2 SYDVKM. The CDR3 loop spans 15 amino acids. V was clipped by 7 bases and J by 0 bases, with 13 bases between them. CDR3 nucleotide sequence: TGTGCCAGCATGTGGGGGGCGGATAGCAATCAGCCCCAGCATTTT. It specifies CASMWGADSNQPQHF.

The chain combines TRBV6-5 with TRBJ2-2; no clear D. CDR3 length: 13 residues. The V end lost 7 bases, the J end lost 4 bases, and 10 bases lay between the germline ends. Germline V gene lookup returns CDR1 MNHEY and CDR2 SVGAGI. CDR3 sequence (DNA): TGTGCCAGCACCTTACATCCCACCGGGGAGCTGTTTTTT. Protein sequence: CASTLHPTGELFF.

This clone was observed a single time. CDR3 residues: CASSQDISGNTIYF. CDR3 bases: TGCGCCAGCAGCCAAGATATCTCTGGAAACACCATATATTTT. This rearrangement joins TRBV4-3 to TRBJ1-3, with D hard to call. Between the trimmed V and J ends, which lost 0 bases and 0 bases, there was a span of 3 bases. This CDR3 contains 14 residues. CDR1 and CDR2 (germline): LGHNA, YSLEER.

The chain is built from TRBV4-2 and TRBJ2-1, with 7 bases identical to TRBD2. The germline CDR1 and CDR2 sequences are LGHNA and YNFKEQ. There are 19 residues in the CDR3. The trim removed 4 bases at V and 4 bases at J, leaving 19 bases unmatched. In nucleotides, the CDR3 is TGTGCCAGCAGCCTCCAAGAAGCGACCGGACTAGGAACATACAATGAGCAGTTCTTC. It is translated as CASSLQEATGLGTYNEQFF.

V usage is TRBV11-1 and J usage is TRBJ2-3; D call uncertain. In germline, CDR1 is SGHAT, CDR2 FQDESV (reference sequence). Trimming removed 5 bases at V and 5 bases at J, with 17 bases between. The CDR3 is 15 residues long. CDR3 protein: CASSAPSLRQDTQYF. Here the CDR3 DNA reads TGTGCCAGCAGCGCCCCGAGTTTGCGTCAAGATACGCAGTATTTT.